The 24 T cell receptor beta chains given below trace back to one sample, sequenced in a study of blood T cell repertoires in COVID-19. Some clones are missing from TCRdb's copy, which holds only in-frame ones; the method was immunoSEQ multiplex PCR. The top ten hold approximately 1.8% of the sample, which has 430,000 or so clones, over 75% seen once. The specimen was PBMCs or T cells enriched from blood (not recorded which). The receptors were gathered from a woman between 40 and 50 years old who had recovered from COVID-19.

This chain uses TRBV18 with TRBJ2-7; 7 bases are a match to TRBD1. The J segment lost 4 bases and the V segment lost 0 bases, leaving 12 bases of the junction unmatched. Looked up from germline, CDR1 is KGHSH and CDR2 is LQKENI. There are 17 residues in the CDR3. In DNA form, the CDR3 reads TGTGCCAGCTCACCACCAGACGGTTACAAACAGGGGTACGAGCAGTACTTC. Protein product: CASSPPDGYKQGYEQYF.

The CDR3 spells CASSSPTSRLYNEQFF. DNA of the CDR3: TGTGCCAGCTCATCTCCGACTAGCCGGCTATACAATGAGCAGTTCTTC. V gene TRBV18 combines with J gene TRBJ2-1; 7 nucleotides align to TRBD2. This CDR3 is built from 16 residues. Germline loops: CDR1 KGHSH, CDR2 LQKENI. The ends lost 5 bases at V and 4 bases at J; junction bases unmatched: 11.

The V call is TRBV29-1, the J call TRBJ1-2; D possibly corresponds to TRBD1 (5 bases). This CDR3 region has 14 residues. The V end lost 6 bases, the J end lost 6 bases, and 20 bases lay between the germline ends. The germline CDR1 and CDR2 sequences are SQVTM and ANQGSEA. The CDR3 DNA reads as TGCAGCGTATATAATGGTCAGGGAGGAAATGGCTACACCTTC. Residues: CSVYNGQGGNGYTF. Full variable domain (outside the CDR3, taken from reference TRBV29-1 and TRBJ1-2): SAVISQKPSRDICQRGTSLTIQCQVDSQVTMMFWYRQQPGQSLTLIATANQGSEATYESGFVIDKFPISRPNLTFSTLTVSNMSPEDSSIYLCSVYNGQGGNGYTFGSGTRLTVV.

The rearrangement joins TRBV4-2 to TRBJ1-1; 7 bases line up with TRBD1. Germline assignment: CDR1 LGHNA and CDR2 YNFKEQ. The V gene end was trimmed by 6 bases and the J gene end by 0 bases; junction bases not matched to a gene: 1. The CDR3 is 13 amino acids. The CDR3 nucleotides read TGTGCCAGCAGGGGACAGCTGAACACTGAAGCTTTCTTT. It codes for CASRGQLNTEAFF.

CDR3 region: CASSSRDRGRGYTF. The DNA for the CDR3 is TGTGCCAGCAGCTCAAGGGACAGGGGGCGAGGCTACACCTTC. The chain carries TRBV7-2 and TRBJ1-2; 12 nucleotides line up with TRBD1. The CDR3 has 14 residues. Germline CDR1 and CDR2: SGHTA and FQGNSA. The V and J ends lost 4 bases and 8 bases, in that order; junction bases with no gene match: 5.

The genes are TRBV19 and TRBJ2-5, with 8 nucleotides matching TRBD1. This CDR3 is built from 14 residues. V dropped 3 bases and J dropped 5; count of bases not matched to a gene: 5. Per the germline V gene, CDR1 is LNHDA and CDR2 is SQIVND (reference sequence). The CDR3 spells CASSIDRGVETQYF. The CDR3 DNA sequence: TGTGCCAGTAGTATCGACAGGGGAGTGGAGACCCAGTACTTC.

The chain is built from TRBV13 and TRBJ2-1; 7 bases match TRBD1. V gave up 6 bases and J gave up 4 bases; unmatched junction bases: 12. The CDR3 covers 16 residues. Per germline, CDR1 PRHDT and CDR2 FYEKMQ (reference sequence). The CDR3 DNA reads TGTGCCAGCAGATCGAGTGAGACAGGGAGATACAATGAGCAGTTCTTC. This encodes CASRSSETGRYNEQFF. The full variable domain, rest sourced from reference TRBV13 and TRBJ2-1, is AAGVIQSPRHLIKEKRETATLKCYPIPRHDTVYWYQQGPGQDPQFLISFYEKMQSDKGSIPDRFSAQQFSDYHSELNMSSLELGDSALYFCASRSSETGRYNEQFFGPGTRLTVL.

J is TRBJ2-1 and V is TRBV7-2; tentatively, D is TRBD2 (5 bases). The V end was cut by 3 bases, the J end by 7 bases, with 19 bases between. CDR1 and CDR2 (germline): SGHTA, FQGNSA. This CDR3 is 16 amino acids long. The CDR3: CASSFTWQVGENEQFF. DNA of the CDR3: TGTGCCAGCAGCTTTACCTGGCAGGTCGGGGAGAATGAGCAGTTCTTC.

Here the CDR3 reads CASSVTGAYGYTF. Written as DNA, the CDR3 is TGTGCCAGCAGCGTAACAGGGGCCTATGGCTACACCTTC. The rearrangement joins TRBV7-2 to TRBJ1-2; 7 positions agree with TRBD1. There are 13 residues in the CDR3. Trimming removed 5 bases from V and 4 bases from J; junction bases left unmatched: 4. CDR1 is SGHTA and CDR2 is FQGNSA in the germline V gene.

The rearrangement links TRBV11-3 to TRBJ1-1, with 7 bases fitting TRBD1. Germline-derived CDR1 and CDR2 are SGHNT and YENEEA. V lost 1 base and J lost 5; bases outside the gene matches: 10. The CDR3 is 16 residues long. CDR3 bases: TGTGCCAGCAGCTTAGGCAGACAGGGAATCGAGACTGAAGCTTTCTTT. Protein: CASSLGRQGIETEAFF.

The rearrangement uses TRBV19 and TRBJ1-5; D uncertain. CDR1 is LNHDA, CDR2 SQIVND, per germline (reference sequence). Trimming pared 3 bases from V and 0 bases from J, leaving 12 bases between. This CDR3 is built from 16 residues. The chain's CDR3 is CASSMVEGFSNQPQHF. The CDR3 DNA reads as TGTGCCAGTAGTATGGTGGAGGGTTTTAGCAATCAGCCCCAGCATTTT.

V and J are TRBV24-1 and TRBJ2-3; no firm D call. V gave up 5 bases and J gave up 1 base, with 15 bases separating them. Per germline, CDR1 KGHDR and CDR2 SFDVKD. This CDR3 is 16 amino acids long. The CDR3 region is CATSVLSGTGTDTQYF. The CDR3 DNA sequence: TGTGCCACCAGTGTCCTCAGTGGCACAGGCACAGATACGCAGTATTTT.

The chain joins TRBV7-9 to TRBJ1-1; a possible D gene is TRBD1 (6 bases). Trimming shortened V by 11 bases and J by 8 bases, and 15 bases separated the two germline ends. Germline CDR1 SEHNR, CDR2 FQNEAQ (reference sequence). This CDR3 comprises 11 residues. The DNA for the CDR3 is TGTGCCTACAGGGAGGGATTAGAAGCTTTCTTT. Its protein product is CAYREGLEAFF. The variable domain in full, with the rest retrieved from reference TRBV7-9 and TRBJ1-1, is DTGVSQNPRHKITKRGQNVTFRCDPISEHNRLYWYRQTLGQGPEFLTYFQNEAQLEKSRLLSDRFSAERPKGSFSTLEIQRTEQGDSAMYLCAYREGLEAFFGQGTRLTVV.

The chain joins TRBV11-3 to TRBJ2-7, with 8 bases lining up with TRBD2. Germline CDR1 SGHNT, CDR2 YENEEA. The CDR3 extends over 14 amino acids. V lost 5 bases, J lost 3 bases, and 6 bases stayed unmatched. The CDR3 nucleotides read TGTGCCAGCAGCCCGCCGGGGGGGGACTACGAGCAGTACTTC. Translation gives CASSPPGGDYEQYF.

This CDR3 is CASSWEGQIRKNIQYF. Written as DNA, the CDR3 is TGCGCCAGCAGTTGGGAGGGGCAGATCCGAAAAAACATTCAGTACTTC. The chain uses TRBV10-2 and TRBJ2-4; 7 bases align to TRBD2. CDR1 WSHSY and CDR2 SAAADI come from the germline V gene. The junction had 11 bases not matched to a gene; V was cut back by 5 bases and J by 4 bases. The CDR3 runs to 16 residues.

The V gene is TRBV28, the J gene TRBJ2-1; maybe TRBD2 (5 bases). Germline-derived CDR1 and CDR2 are MDHEN and SYDVKM. V shed 2 bases and J shed 8 bases, with 13 bases lying between them. CDR3 size: 14 residues. This CDR3 reads CASSLDGSGDEQFF. The DNA of the CDR3 is TGTGCCAGCAGTTTAGATGGGAGCGGCGATGAGCAGTTCTTC.

The rearrangement uses TRBV6-2 or TRBV6-3 and TRBJ1-6; D ambiguous. CDR3 length: 16 amino acids. V dropped 0 bases and J dropped 5 bases, with 11 bases sitting between them. CDR1 is MNHEY, CDR2 SVGEGT, per germline. The CDR3 reads CASSYSTDGDNSPLHF. CDR3 DNA sequence: TGTGCCAGCAGTTACTCGACTGACGGAGATAATTCACCCCTCCACTTT.

The rearrangement links TRBV30 to TRBJ1-2; 7 positions agree with TRBD1. Per germline, CDR1 GTSNPN and CDR2 SVGIG (reference sequence). The CDR3 consists of 13 residues. V lost 0 bases and J lost 10; bases outside the gene matches: 8. CDR3 residues: CAWSVDRAPPYTF. Written as DNA, the CDR3 is TGTGCCTGGAGTGTTGACAGGGCCCCCCCCTACACCTTC.

This rearrangement joins TRBV5-1 to TRBJ2-3, with D possibly being TRBD1 (7 bases). V shed 5 bases and J shed 2 bases, with 12 bases lying between them. The germline CDR1 and CDR2 sequences are SGHRS and YFSETQ. This CDR3 has 14 amino acids. In nucleotides, the CDR3 is TGCGCCAGCAGGGAGGGGGCTAACACAGATACGCAGTATTTT. Amino acid sequence: CASREGANTDTQYF.

The rearrangement links TRBV15 to TRBJ1-4; 8 positions match TRBD1. CDR3 size: 15 residues. Germline V gene data show CDR1 as LNHNV and CDR2 as YYDKDF (reference sequence). The junction had 7 bases not matched to a gene; V was cut back by 2 bases and J by 8 bases. CDR3 loop: CATSRRDRGREKLFF. CDR3 bases: TGTGCCACCAGCAGAAGAGACAGGGGTCGGGAAAAACTGTTTTTT.

This chain uses TRBV19 with TRBJ1-4, with 8 positions matching TRBD1. The J segment lost 5 bases and the V segment lost 9 bases, leaving 8 bases of the junction unmatched. This CDR3 region has 14 residues. Germline values: CDR1 LNHDA, CDR2 SQIVND (reference sequence). This CDR3 reads CASNIRGRNEKLFF. In DNA form, the CDR3 reads TGTGCCAGCAACATCAGGGGGCGCAATGAAAAACTGTTTTTT. The full variable domain, its missing parts supplied by reference TRBV19 and TRBJ1-4, is DGGITQSPKYLFRKEGQNVTLSCEQNLNHDAMYWYRQDPGQGLRLIYYSQIVNDFQKGDIAEGYSVSREKKESFPLTVTSAQKNPTAFYLCASNIRGRNEKLFFGSGTQLSVL.

This clone was detected only a few times. The chain uses TRBV11-2 and TRBJ2-7; the match to TRBD1 covers 7 bases. Germline assignment: CDR1 SGHAT and CDR2 FQNNGV. The J segment lost 6 bases and the V segment lost 0 bases, leaving 5 bases of the junction unmatched. This CDR3 comprises 14 residues. The CDR3 DNA reads as TGTGCCAGCAGCTTAGAGCCGACAGGGCTCGAGCAGTACTTC. It specifies CASSLEPTGLEQYF. Full variable domain (outside the CDR3, taken from reference TRBV11-2 and TRBJ2-7): EAGVAQSPRYKIIEKRQSVAFWCNPISGHATLYWYQQILGQGPKLLIQFQNNGVVDDSQLPKDRFSAERLKGVDSTLKIQPAKLEDSAVYLCASSLEPTGLEQYFGPGTRLTVT.

This chain connects TRBV5-4 to TRBJ2-1; weak D call: TRBD1 (5 bases). The CDR3 consists of 15 residues. V was trimmed by 0 bases and J by 5 bases, leaving 12 bases between them. Germline CDR1 SGHNT, CDR2 YYREEE (reference sequence). The CDR3 coding sequence is TGTGCCAGCAGCTTGGGATCTACAGGAAACAATGAGCAGTTCTTC. Its translation: CASSLGSTGNNEQFF.

The rearrangement links TRBV19 to TRBJ1-2, with 11 bases matching TRBD1. With 4 bases clipped from V and 3 bases from J, the junction kept 7 bases outside the gene matches. The CDR3 is 16 residues long. CDR1 and CDR2 from the germline V gene are LNHDA and SQIVND (reference sequence). As DNA, the CDR3 is TGTGCCAGTAGTAATCCCCGGACAGGGGGCTACTATGGCTACACCTTC. Protein: CASSNPRTGGYYGYTF.